The present entry profiles one T cell receptor (beta chain) with its context. The authors reverse transcribed roughly 0.5 to 1 ug RNA with random hexamers. Each CDR3 protein is one row after TCRdb ran MiXCR on the immunoSEQ multiplex PCR reads. Of under 200,000 distinct CDR3 sequences listed, 94% are singletons. V was shortened by 5 bases and J by 15 bases, with 17 bases between the two germline ends. CDR3 size: 12 residues. The germline V gene encodes CDR1 SGHTA and CDR2 FQGNSA. The data belong to a study of CD8 T cells in Susac syndrome. TEMRA cells were enriched by FACS, and CD4+ and CD8+ T cells were negatively isolated.

V usage is TRBV7-2 and J usage is TRBJ2-1, with D possibly being TRBD1 (8 bases). The source of this sequence is a human donor with Susac syndrome. The sequenced sample was CD4+ T cells from PBMCs. The CDR3 spells CASSRAGQDPFF. The CDR3 coding sequence is TGTGCCAGCAGCCGAGCGGGACAGGACCCGTTCTTC.